Below, 14 T cell receptor beta chains from the same sample are listed, as sequenced in a study of blood T cell repertoires in COVID-19. Generated by immunoSEQ multiplex PCR, the TCRdb table keeps only in-frame clones and is missing some. This sample has some 270,000 clones; approximately 84% occur once, and the top ten carry 5% to 7.5%. The specimen was PBMCs or T cells enriched from blood (not recorded which). These receptors all come from a woman in her 50s who had been exposed to COVID-19.

Points on this clone: Other DNA sequences from this sample encode an identical CDR3 as well. The chain carries TRBV18 and TRBJ1-1; 7 bases fit TRBD1. This CDR3 comprises 13 residues. Losses at the gene ends were 6 bases for V and 2 bases for J; bases not matched to a gene: 3. The germline gives CDR1 KGHSH, CDR2 LQKENI. CDR3 residues: CASSRTGNTEAFF. The DNA of the CDR3 is TGTGCCAGCTCTCGGACAGGAAACACTGAAGCTTTCTTT.

The sample holds one count of this clone. V usage is TRBV6-5 and J usage is TRBJ1-5; D remains unclear. Germline-derived CDR1 and CDR2 are MNHEY and SVGAGI. Trimming took 6 bases from V and 0 from J, leaving 12 bases between them. The CDR3 covers 15 residues. The CDR3 DNA follows: TGTGCCAGCAGACCAGGACGGGATAGCAATCAGCCCCAGCATTTT. Translation: CASRPGRDSNQPQHF.

The V and J genes are TRBV27 and TRBJ1-1; maybe TRBD1 (6 bases). Germline lookup yields CDR1 MNHEY and CDR2 SMNVEV (reference sequence). The CDR3 is made up of 14 amino acids. V lost 5 bases and J 4 bases, leaving 14 bases between the germline ends. CDR3 in amino acids: CASSPTGLSTEAFF. DNA of the CDR3: TGTGCCAGCAGTCCCACAGGGTTGTCCACTGAAGCTTTCTTT.

The CDR3 nucleotides are TGTGCCACCAGGTGGGCCGGGAGTTCCGGTAGTGATGAGCAGTTCTTC. Residues: CATRWAGSSGSDEQFF. This chain connects TRBV10-3 to TRBJ2-1, with a possible D match to TRBD2 (6 bases). Trimming removed 10 bases from V and 8 bases from J, with 27 bases in between. CDR1 is ENHRY and CDR2 is SYGVKD in the germline V gene. The CDR3 spans 16 residues.

This clone was found once. This chain joins TRBV5-1 and TRBJ2-5, with TRBD1 identical over 8 bases. Germline V gives CDR1 SGHRS, CDR2 YFSETQ. Trimming took 3 bases from V and 1 from J; bases not matched to a gene: 8. CDR3 length: 16 residues. For the CDR3, the DNA is TGCGCCAGCAGCTGGGGGGACAGGAATATCCAAGAGACCCAGTACTTC. As protein: CASSWGDRNIQETQYF.

This rearrangement joins TRBV15 to TRBJ1-5; D is perhaps TRBD1 (6 bases). V lost 5 bases, J lost 6 bases, and 11 bases lay in between. Germline CDR1 is LNHNV and CDR2 is YYDKDF (reference sequence). CDR3 length: 13 amino acids. CDR3 nucleotide sequence: TGTGCCACCAGCGAACAGGGATCTCAGCCCCAGCATTTT. It translates to CATSEQGSQPQHF.

CDR3 sequence: CASSLGTDLEAFF. The CDR3 DNA follows: TGTGCCAGCAGCCTAGGGACAGACCTTGAAGCTTTCTTT. The chain combines TRBV7-9 with TRBJ1-1, with TRBD1 matching 7 bases. Germline lookup yields CDR1 SEHNR and CDR2 FQNEAQ (reference sequence). This CDR3 comprises 13 residues. Trimming cost V 5 bases and J 7 bases; bases outside gene matches: 7.

The CDR3 loop is CASRGDRILRNGYTF. CDR3 in DNA: TGTGCCAGCAGGGGGGACAGGATATTAAGGAATGGCTACACCTTC. The chain has TRBV9 and TRBJ1-2; 8 nucleotides agree with TRBD1. J was trimmed by 6 bases and V by 5 bases; bases with no gene match: 12. The CDR3 is 15 amino acids. Germline V lookup: CDR1 SGDLS, CDR2 YYNGEE.

The J gene is TRBJ1-6, the V gene TRBV30; possible D gene TRBD1, 5 bases. The CDR3 has 13 residues. The V gene lost 4 bases and the J gene lost 7 bases, with 11 bases spanning the gap. CDR1 and CDR2 (germline): GTSNPN, SVGIG (reference sequence). The DNA for the CDR3 is TGTGCCTGGAAAGTGCAGGGCAATTCACCCCTCCACTTT. Its protein product is CAWKVQGNSPLHF. Based on the CDR3 plus reference TRBV30 and TRBJ1-6, the full variable domain is SQTIHQWPATLVQPVGSPLSLECTVEGTSNPNLYWYRQAAGRGLQLLFYSVGIGQISSEVPQNLSASRPQDRQFILSSKKLLLSDSGFYLCAWKVQGNSPLHFGNGTRLTVT.

The chain links TRBV27 to TRBJ2-1; possible D gene TRBD2, 5 bases. The CDR3 is 12 residues long. Germline V gives CDR1 MNHEY, CDR2 SMNVEV (reference sequence). V was trimmed by 2 bases and J by 10 bases, leaving 9 bases between them. For the CDR3, the DNA is TGTGCCAGCAGTTTACCTCGAGGGGAGCAGTTCTTC. This gives the protein CASSLPRGEQFF.

V is TRBV25-1 and J is TRBJ2-7; D perhaps matches TRBD2 (6 bases). Per the germline V gene, CDR1 is MGHDK and CDR2 is SYGVNS. The CDR3 is 13 amino acids. Trimming pared 8 bases from V and 2 bases from J, leaving 13 bases between. CDR3 loop: CASSGDGTYEQYF. The CDR3 DNA reads as TGTGCCAGCTCGGGGGACGGGACCTACGAGCAGTACTTC.

J is TRBJ2-1 and V is TRBV18; the D gene is possibly TRBD1 (6 bases). The CDR3 runs to 13 residues. In germline, CDR1 is KGHSH, CDR2 LQKENI. The ends were cut back, 2 bases at V and 6 bases at J, with 8 bases in the middle. CDR3 in amino acids: CASSPGQTNEQFF. CDR3 DNA sequence: TGTGCCAGCTCACCAGGACAGACCAATGAGCAGTTCTTC.

V is TRBV30 and J is TRBJ1-1; D is unclear. V was clipped by 4 bases and J by 5 bases, with 5 bases between them. This CDR3 contains 10 residues. From germline, CDR1 is GTSNPN and CDR2 SVGIG (reference sequence). In DNA form, the CDR3 reads TGTGCCTGGACCCGGACTGAAGCTTTCTTT. Translation: CAWTRTEAFF.

This clone was counted a few times. This chain connects TRBV19 to TRBJ1-1; no clear D gene. The CDR3 extends over 13 amino acids. Germline V gene lookup returns CDR1 LNHDA and CDR2 SQIVND (reference sequence). The V gene lost 1 base and the J gene lost 3 bases, with 6 bases spanning the gap. CDR3 in DNA: TGTGCCAGTAGTATAGCCCTTCACACTGAAGCTTTCTTT. Translating it yields CASSIALHTEAFF.